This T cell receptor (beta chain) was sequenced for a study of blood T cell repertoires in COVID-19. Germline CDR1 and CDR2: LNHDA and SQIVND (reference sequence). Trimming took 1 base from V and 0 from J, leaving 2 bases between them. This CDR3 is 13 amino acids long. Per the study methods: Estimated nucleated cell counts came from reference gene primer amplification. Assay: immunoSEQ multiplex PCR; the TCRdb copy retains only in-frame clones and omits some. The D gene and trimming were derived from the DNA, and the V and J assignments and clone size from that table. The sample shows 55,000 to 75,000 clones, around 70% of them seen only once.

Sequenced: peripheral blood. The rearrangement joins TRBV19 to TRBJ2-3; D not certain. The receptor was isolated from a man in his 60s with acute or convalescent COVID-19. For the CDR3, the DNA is TGTGCCAGTAGTATAGCGAGCACAGATACGCAGTATTTT. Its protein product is CASSIASTDTQYF.